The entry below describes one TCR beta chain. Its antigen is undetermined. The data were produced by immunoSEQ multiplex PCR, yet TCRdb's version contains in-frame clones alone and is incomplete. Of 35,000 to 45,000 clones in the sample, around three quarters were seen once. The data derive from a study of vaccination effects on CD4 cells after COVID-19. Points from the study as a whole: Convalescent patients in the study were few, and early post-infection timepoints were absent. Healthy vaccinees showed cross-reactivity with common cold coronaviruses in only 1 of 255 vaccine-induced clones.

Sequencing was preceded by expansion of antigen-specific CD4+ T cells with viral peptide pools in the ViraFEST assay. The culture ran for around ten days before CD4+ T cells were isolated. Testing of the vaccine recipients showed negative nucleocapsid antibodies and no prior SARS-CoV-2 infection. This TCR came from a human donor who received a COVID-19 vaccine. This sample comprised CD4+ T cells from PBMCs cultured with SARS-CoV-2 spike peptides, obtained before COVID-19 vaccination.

The CDR3 region is CASRRELAGGSYEQYV. In DNA form, the CDR3 reads TGTGCCAGCAGACGCGAACTAGCGGGGGGTTCCTACGAGCAGTACGTC. The V gene is TRBV5-4, the J gene TRBJ2-7, with 12 bases matching TRBD2. CDR1 and CDR2 from the germline V gene are SGHNT and YYREEE (reference sequence). The CDR3 runs to 16 residues. Trimming cost V 5 bases and J 1 base; bases outside gene matches: 7.